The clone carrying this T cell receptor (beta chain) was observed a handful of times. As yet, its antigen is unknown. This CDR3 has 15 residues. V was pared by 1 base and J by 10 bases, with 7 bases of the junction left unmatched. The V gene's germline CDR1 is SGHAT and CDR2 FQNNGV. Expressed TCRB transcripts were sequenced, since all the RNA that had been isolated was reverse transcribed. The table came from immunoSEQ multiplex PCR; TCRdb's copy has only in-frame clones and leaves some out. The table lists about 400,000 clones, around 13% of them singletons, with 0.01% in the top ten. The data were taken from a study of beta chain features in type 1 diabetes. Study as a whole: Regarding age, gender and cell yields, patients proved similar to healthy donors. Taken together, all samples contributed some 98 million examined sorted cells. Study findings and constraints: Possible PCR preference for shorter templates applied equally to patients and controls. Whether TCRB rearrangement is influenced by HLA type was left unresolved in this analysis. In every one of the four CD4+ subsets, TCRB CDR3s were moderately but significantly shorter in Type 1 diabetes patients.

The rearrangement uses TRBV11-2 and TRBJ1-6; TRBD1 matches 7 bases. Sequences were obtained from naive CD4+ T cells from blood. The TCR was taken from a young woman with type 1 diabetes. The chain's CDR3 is CASSLAIQGRSPLHF. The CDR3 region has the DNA TGTGCCAGCAGCTTAGCGATACAGGGGCGGTCACCCCTCCACTTT.